A single sample gave rise to the 5 T cell receptor beta chains below, sequenced in a study of molecular identifiers for immune sequencing clone quantification. TCRdb re-analysed the PCR reads in MiXCR, keeping a single row per CDR3 protein. This table holds around 460,000 distinct CDR3 sequences, about 25% found once. The sequenced sample consisted of naive CD8+ T cells from blood, with Jurkat cell RNA spiked in. Subset here: FACS-sorted CD8+CD4-CCR7+CD45RA+ naive T cells. These receptors all stem from a human donor in good health. Some libraries in this study had Jurkat cell RNA spiked in.

This clonotype was detected ten times or more. This rearrangement joins TRBV7-6 to TRBJ2-6; 10 bases agree with TRBD2. CDR1 SGHVS and CDR2 FNYEAQ come from the germline V gene. V shed 5 bases, J shed 1 base, and the junction held 14 bases outside the gene matches. CDR3 length: 20 residues. The CDR3 bases are TGTGCCAGCAGCCCACTCCAGACTAGCGGGTTCGGTTCTGGGGCCAACGTCCTGACTTTC. Its translation is CASSPLQTSGFGSGANVLTF. Filled out from reference TRBV7-6 and TRBJ2-6, the complete variable domain reads GAGVSQSPRYKVTKRGQDVALRCDPISGHVSLYWYRQALGQGPEFLTYFNYEAQQDKSGLPNDRFSAERPEGSISTLTIQRTEQRDSAMYRCASSPLQTSGFGSGANVLTFGAGSRLTVL.

As regards this clonotype: A much larger clone differs by one base, so this may be a read error. CDR3 in DNA: TGTGCCAGCAGCTTGTGGACAGCCTTTTCCTACGAGCAGTACTTC. Amino acid sequence: CASSLWTAFSYEQYF. The J gene is TRBJ2-7, the V gene TRBV5-6, with D maybe TRBD1 (6 bases). There are 15 residues in the CDR3. Germline CDR1 reads SGHDT; CDR2 reads YYEEEE. The V gene lost 1 base and the J gene lost 1 base, with 12 bases spanning the gap.

This clonotype occurred a few times. The rearrangement uses TRBV13 and TRBJ2-7; 8 nucleotides line up with TRBD2. J lost 6 bases, V lost 5 bases, and 12 bases had no gene match. The germline gives CDR1 PRHDT, CDR2 FYEKMQ (reference sequence). The CDR3 totals 15 residues. The CDR3 DNA reads TGTGCCAGCAGCCGAGGACTAGCCGGGATCCGCGAGCAGTACTTC. This translates into CASSRGLAGIREQYF.

The chain employs TRBV12-3 or TRBV12-4 and TRBJ2-5, with D uncertain. V was shortened by 6 bases and J by 3 bases, with 11 bases between the two germline ends. CDR3 length: 13 residues. This CDR3 reads CASRPEPKETQYF. The DNA for the CDR3 is TGTGCCAGCAGGCCAGAACCTAAAGAGACCCAGTACTTC.

This clonotype was seen more than once but under ten times. V usage is TRBV9 and J usage is TRBJ1-6; D may be TRBD1 (5 bases). The CDR3 spans 16 residues. The germline CDR1 and CDR2 sequences are SGDLS and YYNGEE. V lost 3 bases and J 0 bases, leaving 10 bases between the germline ends. The CDR3 DNA is TGTGCCAGCAGCGGGGGACTGAGCTCCTATAATTCACCCCTCCACTTT. Encoded protein: CASSGGLSSYNSPLHF.